The subject of this entry is one T cell receptor beta chain. This record comes from a study of blood T cell repertoires in COVID-19. Background on the study: Both acute and convalescent COVID-19 samples were obtained from the United States, Italy and Spain. T cells, B-cell-depleted T cells, or PBMCs supplied cDNA or gDNA.

The CDR3 totals 15 residues. V was trimmed by 3 bases and J by 6 bases, leaving 15 bases between them. Germline CDR1 reads LNHDA; CDR2 reads SQIVND (reference sequence). As originally analysed: Reference gene primers were amplified, and this amplification served to estimate nucleated cell counts. Repertoires were generated with immunoSEQ multiplex PCR, while TCRdb's copy carries only in-frame clones and drops some. The D gene and trimming were derived from the DNA, and the V and J assignments and clone size from that table. The table includes 200,000 or so clones, around 83% detected once. The receptor's source is a man aged 50 to 59 who had recovered from COVID-19. Sequencing used peripheral blood. The rearrangement joins TRBV19 to TRBJ2-1, with D perhaps matching TRBD2 (5 bases). The CDR3 loop reads CASSIRGLFGNEQFF. The CDR3 coding sequence is TGTGCCAGTAGTATCCGAGGACTTTTTGGCAATGAGCAGTTCTTC.